This T cell receptor beta chain was identified during a study of blood T cell repertoires in COVID-19. Overall study context: Whether acute or convalescent, the COVID-19 samples came from the United States, Italy and Spain. Sources were T cells, B-cell-depleted T cells, or PBMCs; the material itself was cDNA or gDNA.

In the source study's methods: The authors estimated nucleated cell counts from reference gene primer amplification. Here immunoSEQ multiplex PCR was the method, and the copy in TCRdb shows in-frame clones only, minus some. V, J and clone size reflect that table, while D and trimming were determined from the DNA. Of more than 300,000 clones in the sample, about 90% were seen once. A Seattle source enrolled patients during active infection and followed them longitudinally. With regard to this clone: Germline is not matched at one junction end, which may reflect a read error.

Germline CDR1 is MNHNS and CDR2 is SASEGT. This CDR3 comprises 17 residues. The TCR comes from a woman aged 25 to 39 with COVID-19, enrolled during active disease. The sequencing input was peripheral blood. The chain joins TRBV6-1 to TRBJ2-2; TRBD1 might be the D (10 bases). CDR3 sequence reads: CASREAGGQGSTGELFF. The CDR3 region has the DNA TGTGCCAGCAGGGAAGCGGGGGGACAGGGGAGCACCGGGGAGCTGTTTTTT.